These 32 T cell receptor beta chains were all obtained from the same sample, sequenced in a study of blood T cell repertoires in COVID-19. Profiling relied on immunoSEQ multiplex PCR, and the TCRdb table lists in-frame clones only, not all of them. Of around 20,000 clones in the sample, more than 75% are singletons; the top ten hold 31%. The sequenced sample consisted of peripheral blood. The receptors were gathered from a human donor with active COVID-19. The donor label of this sample is uncertain.

This clone was observed once. The chain joins TRBV30 to TRBJ2-5; TRBD2 matches 10 bases. Germline CDR1 and CDR2: GTSNPN and SVGIG (reference sequence). There are 14 residues in the CDR3. J gave up 5 bases and V 5 bases, and 8 bases lay outside the gene matches. The CDR3 is CAWRAGGPVETQYF. CDR3 nucleotide sequence: TGTGCCTGGCGAGCGGGGGGGCCTGTGGAGACCCAGTACTTC.

The CDR3 is CASSVGLAGIYEQYF. For the CDR3, the DNA is TGTGCCAGCAGCGTTGGACTAGCGGGTATCTACGAGCAGTACTTC. The chain couples TRBV9 to TRBJ2-7; the match to TRBD2 covers 11 bases. Looked up from germline, CDR1 is SGDLS and CDR2 is YYNGEE. This CDR3 is 15 amino acids long. With 2 bases clipped from V and 3 bases from J, the junction kept 4 bases outside the gene matches.

The chain recombines TRBV5-1 with TRBJ1-1; D is ambiguous. Per germline, CDR1 SGHRS and CDR2 YFSETQ. V was clipped by 4 bases and J by 1 base, with 14 bases between them. The CDR3 runs 15 residues. This chain's CDR3 is CASSLPDYWNTEAFF. In DNA, the CDR3 is TGCGCCAGCAGCCTTCCAGATTATTGGAACACTGAAGCTTTCTTT. The whole variable domain, remainder taken from reference TRBV5-1 and TRBJ1-1, is KAGVTQTPRYLIKTRGQQVTLSCSPISGHRSVSWYQQTPGQGLQFLFEYFSETQRNKGNFPGRFSGRQFSNSRSEMNVSTLELGDSALYLCASSLPDYWNTEAFFGQGTRLTVV.

The chain recombines TRBV15 with TRBJ1-1; D not certain. V lost 0 bases to trimming and J lost 6 bases, with 5 bases between them. Germline CDR1 reads LNHNV; CDR2 reads YYDKDF (reference sequence). The CDR3 is 12 residues long. The CDR3 DNA reads as TGTGCCACCAGCAGAGATCAGGCTGAAGCTTTCTTT. Translated: CATSRDQAEAFF.

The V call is TRBV7-2, the J call TRBJ2-3; no clear D gene. CDR1 and CDR2 (germline): SGHTA, FQGNSA. V lost 3 bases, J lost 5 bases, and 3 bases lay in between. This CDR3 is 11 amino acids long. The CDR3 is CASSFLDTQYF. The DNA of the CDR3 is TGTGCCAGCAGCTTCCTAGATACGCAGTATTTT.

This sequence joins TRBV7-9 and TRBJ2-5; no firm D call. The ends were cut back, 4 bases at V and 9 bases at J, with 15 bases in the middle. This CDR3 spans 13 amino acids. From germline, CDR1 is SEHNR and CDR2 FQNEAQ (reference sequence). CDR3 amino acids: CASSYPSRSPQYF. CDR3 in DNA: TGTGCCAGCAGCTACCCGAGTAGGAGCCCCCAGTACTTC.

V usage is TRBV7-3 and J usage is TRBJ2-3, with 7 bases fitting TRBD2. The CDR3 consists of 16 residues. Germline V gene data show CDR1 as SGHTA and CDR2 as FQGTGA. After removal of 1 base from V and 0 bases from J, the junction contained 4 bases not matched to a gene. CDR3 sequence reads: CASSLNSLASTDTQYF. In DNA form, the CDR3 reads TGTGCCAGCAGCTTAAACTCACTAGCGAGCACAGATACGCAGTATTTT.

The chain links TRBV5-6 to TRBJ1-2, with TRBD1 as a possible D gene (5 bases). Germline loops: CDR1 SGHDT, CDR2 YYEEEE. V lost 2 bases, J lost 1 base, and 12 bases lay in between. The CDR3 is made up of 15 amino acids. The CDR3 is CASSFRQGGNYGYTF. For the CDR3, the DNA is TGTGCCAGCAGCTTTCGCCAGGGAGGTAACTATGGCTACACCTTC.

The rearrangement links TRBV5-4 to TRBJ2-7; 10 bases fit TRBD1. V was clipped by 3 bases and J by 6 bases; unmatched bases: 9. Germline lookup yields CDR1 SGHNT and CDR2 YYREEE (reference sequence). The CDR3 loop spans 15 amino acids. The CDR3 sequence is CASSSGDRGRLEQYF. The DNA of the CDR3 is TGTGCCAGCAGCTCAGGAGACAGGGGGCGCCTCGAGCAGTACTTC. Complete variable domain (other parts from reference TRBV5-4 and TRBJ2-7): ETGVTQSPTHLIKTRGQQVTLRCSSQSGHNTVSWYQQALGQGPQFIFQYYREEENGRGNFPPRFSGLQFPNYSSELNVNALELDDSALYLCASSSGDRGRLEQYFGPGTRLTVT.

The chain recombines TRBV7-9 with TRBJ2-2; D may be TRBD1 (6 bases). CDR1 is SEHNR, CDR2 FQNEAQ, per germline (reference sequence). V shed 5 bases and J shed 6 bases, with 10 bases lying between them. The CDR3 consists of 13 residues. CDR3 nucleotides: TGTGCCAGCAGCCCCACAGGGTCCGGGGAGCTGTTTTTT. Protein sequence: CASSPTGSGELFF.

V is TRBV11-2 and J is TRBJ1-2; D remains ambiguous. V lost 8 bases to trimming and J lost 0 bases, with 7 bases between them. The CDR3 runs to 12 residues. Germline V gene lookup returns CDR1 SGHAT and CDR2 FQNNGV. The DNA for the CDR3 is TGTGCCAGCCGAGGAGCTAACTATGGCTACACCTTC. Its protein product is CASRGANYGYTF.

V is TRBV18 and J is TRBJ2-1, with 11 bases aligning to TRBD2. The CDR3 is 17 residues long. The trim removed 2 bases at V and 1 base at J, leaving 4 bases unmatched. The V gene's germline CDR1 is KGHSH and CDR2 LQKENI. The CDR3 DNA reads as TGTGCCAGCTCACCAGTACTAGCGGGAGTATCCTACAATGAGCAGTTCTTC. It codes for CASSPVLAGVSYNEQFF.

The chain combines TRBV4-2 with TRBJ2-5; 7 bases fit TRBD2. Unmatched junction bases numbered 12, after V lost 4 bases and J lost 4 bases. The length of the CDR3 is 16 residues. Per germline, CDR1 LGHNA and CDR2 YNFKEQ. The CDR3 DNA reads TGTGCCAGCAGCCGTGGTGGGGGGGATATGGTAGAGACCCAGTACTTC. The encoded protein is CASSRGGGDMVETQYF.

The chain joins TRBV27 to TRBJ1-2; 7 bases line up with TRBD1. V gave up 2 bases and J gave up 4 bases; unmatched junction bases: 1. The CDR3 spans 13 residues. CDR1 MNHEY and CDR2 SMNVEV come from the germline V gene (reference sequence). The CDR3 region is CASSLAGGYGYTF. The CDR3 DNA is TGTGCCAGCAGTTTAGCAGGGGGCTATGGCTACACCTTC.

The chain combines TRBV2 with TRBJ2-2; 7 nucleotides align to TRBD1. Trimming at V came to 4 bases and at J to 3 bases, leaving 5 bases not matched to a gene. Germline V CDR1 and CDR2: SNHLY, FYNNEI. The CDR3 is 15 residues long. This CDR3 is CASSARGLDTGELFF. The CDR3 DNA sequence: TGTGCCAGCAGTGCAAGGGGGCTCGACACCGGGGAGCTGTTTTTT.

This clone was detected only once. The chain joins TRBV9 to TRBJ1-2; possibly TRBD1 for D (6 bases). Germline V gene sequence: CDR1 SGDLS, CDR2 YYNGEE. CDR3 size: 12 residues. The V gene lost 3 bases and the J gene lost 8 bases, with 11 bases spanning the gap. This CDR3 is CASSEQGFGYTF. The CDR3 DNA is TGTGCCAGCAGCGAACAGGGATTCGGCTACACCTTC.

This clone was detected only a few times. The gene calls are TRBV7-2 and TRBJ2-3, with 12 bases that match TRBD2. CDR1 is SGHTA and CDR2 is FQGNSA in the germline V gene. V trimming: 5 bases; J trimming: 2 bases; junction bases outside the gene matches: 8. The CDR3 contains 17 residues. CDR3 amino acids: CASSPTLAGGYTDTQYF. The CDR3, as DNA: TGTGCCAGCAGCCCAACCCTAGCGGGGGGGTACACAGATACGCAGTATTTT.

In this sample, this clone turned up a few times. CDR3 nucleotides: TGTGCCAGCAGCTCGGGACAGGGGGCTATAGATACGCAGTATTTT. It specifies CASSSGQGAIDTQYF. This rearrangement joins TRBV11-3 to TRBJ2-3, with TRBD1 identical over 12 bases. CDR3 length: 15 residues. V dropped 4 bases and J dropped 5; count of bases not matched to a gene: 4. Germline V gene data show CDR1 as SGHNT and CDR2 as YENEEA. Looking up the rest from reference TRBV11-3 and TRBJ2-3 gives the full variable domain: EAGVVQSPRYKIIEKKQPVAFWCNPISGHNTLYWYLQNLGQGPELLIRYENEEAVDDSQLPKDRFSAERLKGVDSTLKIQPAELGDSAVYLCASSSGQGAIDTQYFGPGTRLTVL.

V usage is TRBV5-4 and J usage is TRBJ2-4; tentatively, D is TRBD1 (6 bases). The CDR3 contains 18 residues. Looked up from germline, CDR1 is SGHNT and CDR2 is YYREEE (reference sequence). Trimming took 3 bases from V and 1 from J, leaving 20 bases between them. CDR3 protein: CASSSQSRTVSAKNIQYF. CDR3 nucleotides: TGTGCCAGCAGCTCACAATCCAGGACAGTTAGTGCCAAAAACATTCAGTACTTC. Supplemented by reference TRBV5-4 and TRBJ2-4, the full variable domain reads ETGVTQSPTHLIKTRGQQVTLRCSSQSGHNTVSWYQQALGQGPQFIFQYYREEENGRGNFPPRFSGLQFPNYSSELNVNALELDDSALYLCASSSQSRTVSAKNIQYFGAGTRLSVL.

The chain is built from TRBV28 and TRBJ1-1; D call uncertain. Germline CDR1 and CDR2: MDHEN and SYDVKM. This CDR3 is built from 14 residues. The ends were cut back, 2 bases at V and 0 bases at J, with 7 bases in the middle. The CDR3 loop reads CASSLGLMNTEAFF. CDR3 nucleotide sequence: TGTGCCAGCAGTTTAGGCCTTATGAACACTGAAGCTTTCTTT. Full variable domain (rest looked up from reference TRBV28 and TRBJ1-1): DVKVTQSSRYLVKRTGEKVFLECVQDMDHENMFWYRQDPGLGLRLIYFSYDVKMKEKGDIPEGYSVSREKKERFSLILESASTNQTSMYLCASSLGLMNTEAFFGQGTRLTVV.

The rearrangement joins TRBV29-1 to TRBJ1-1; the D is unclear. Trimming cost V 4 bases and J 1 base, with 10 bases left between them. Germline CDR1 SQVTM, CDR2 ANQGSEA. This CDR3 comprises 13 residues. CDR3 sequence (DNA): TGCAGCGTTGTAGCGGACCGGAACACTGAAGCTTTCTTT. Amino acids: CSVVADRNTEAFF.

This CDR3 reads CASSLTSGSFETQYF. CDR3 nucleotide sequence: TGTGCCAGCAGTTTGACTAGCGGGAGCTTTGAGACCCAGTACTTC. The chain carries TRBV27 and TRBJ2-5; 12 bases line up with TRBD2. J was trimmed by 5 bases and V by 3 bases; bases with no gene match: 4. Germline V gives CDR1 MNHEY, CDR2 SMNVEV (reference sequence). The length of the CDR3 is 15 residues.

This rearrangement joins TRBV7-9 to TRBJ1-1; D unresolved. V lost 1 base and J lost 8, with 8 bases in between. CDR1 and CDR2 (germline): SEHNR, FQNEAQ (reference sequence). This CDR3 is built from 12 residues. The CDR3 DNA follows: TGTGCCAGCAGCTTAGAGGAGGGCGAAGCTTTCTTT. Amino acid sequence: CASSLEEGEAFF.

This chain links TRBV29-1 with TRBJ1-4; TRBD1 matches 9 bases. The J segment lost 5 bases and the V segment lost 4 bases, leaving 2 bases of the junction unmatched. This CDR3 region has 13 residues. From germline, CDR1 is SQVTM and CDR2 ANQGSEA. The CDR3 nucleotides are TGCAGCGTTGGGACAGGGGAAAATGAAAAACTGTTTTTT. Protein: CSVGTGENEKLFF.

In its sample, this clone was seen once. The CDR3 protein is CASSNGPEMTQYF. For the CDR3, the DNA is TGTGCCAGTAGTAATGGGCCCGAGATGACCCAGTACTTC. The chain has TRBV19 and TRBJ2-5; D gene uncertain. Trimming left V 4 bases short and J 7 bases short, with 13 bases between. Germline V gene sequence: CDR1 LNHDA, CDR2 SQIVND (reference sequence). CDR3 size: 13 residues.

V usage is TRBV7-8 and J usage is TRBJ2-5, with a weak D call TRBD1 (5 bases). The CDR3 runs 14 residues. CDR1 SGHVS and CDR2 FQNEAQ come from the germline V gene. Deletions cut 1 base from V and 2 bases from J, with 8 bases between. The CDR3 nucleotides are TGTGCCAGCAGCTTAGAGGGGATACAAGAGACCCAGTACTTC. Translated: CASSLEGIQETQYF. Full variable domain (missing parts from reference TRBV7-8 and TRBJ2-5): GAGVSQSPRYKVAKRGQDVALRCDPISGHVSLFWYQQALGQGPEFLTYFQNEAQLDKSGLPSDRFFAERPEGSVSTLKIQRTQQEDSAVYLCASSLEGIQETQYFGPGTRLLVL.

The chain carries TRBV19 and TRBJ1-5, with TRBD1 as a possible D gene (6 bases). CDR3 size: 16 residues. Deletions cut 5 bases from V and 4 bases from J, with 18 bases between. Germline-derived CDR1 and CDR2 are LNHDA and SQIVND (reference sequence). The CDR3 region has the DNA TGTGCCAGTAGTCATCGACAGGCGCTTTGGAATCAGCCCCAGCATTTT. It codes for CASSHRQALWNQPQHF.

The rearrangement uses TRBV3-1 (or the pseudogene TRBV3-2) and TRBJ1-2; weak D call: TRBD1 (5 bases). This CDR3 has 16 amino acids. V gave up 1 base and J gave up 4 bases, with 16 bases separating them. Looked up from germline, CDR1 is LGHDT and CDR2 is YNNKEL (reference sequence). The CDR3 nucleotides read TGTGCCAGCAGCCAAGTCCGGACACTCGAGTCCTATGGCTACACCTTC. Its translation is CASSQVRTLESYGYTF.

For the CDR3, the DNA is TGTGCCAGTAGTATAGGGCCTAGCGGGGGCTACGAGCAGTACTTC. Protein sequence: CASSIGPSGGYEQYF. This sequence joins TRBV19 and TRBJ2-7, with 10 bases lining up with TRBD2. V shed 1 base and J 3 bases; nucleotides not matched to a gene: 3. The CDR3 runs to 15 residues. Germline V CDR1 and CDR2: LNHDA, SQIVND (reference sequence).

This clone was observed a handful of times. The chain carries TRBV7-8 and TRBJ1-2; D is uncertain. V lost 5 bases and J lost 8, with 21 bases in between. Germline loops: CDR1 SGHVS, CDR2 FQNEAQ. The CDR3 is 15 residues long. CDR3 amino acids: CASSPTGPPAGGYTF. The CDR3 nucleotides are TGTGCCAGCAGCCCGACGGGTCCTCCCGCCGGAGGCTACACCTTC.

V and J are TRBV6-5 and TRBJ2-3, with 7 nucleotides matching TRBD2. This CDR3 has 13 residues. The germline V gene has CDR1 MNHEY and CDR2 SVGAGI. V shed 2 bases, J shed 5 bases, and the junction held 1 base outside the gene matches. CDR3 region: CASSYGGVDTQYF. The CDR3 DNA is TGTGCCAGCAGTTACGGGGGGGTAGATACGCAGTATTTT.

The V and J genes are TRBV7-3 and TRBJ2-1; tentatively, D is TRBD2 (6 bases). CDR1 and CDR2 (germline): SGHTA, FQGTGA. V was clipped by 0 bases and J by 8 bases, with 11 bases between them. The length of the CDR3 is 14 residues. The CDR3 nucleotides read TGTGCCAGCAGCTTAACCTTCCGCGGGGATGAGCAGTTCTTC. Translating gives CASSLTFRGDEQFF.